Given below is one TCR beta chain in context. The data belong to a study of Ad26.COV2.S vaccination and SARS-CoV-2 variants. Treatment: around 19 received Ad26.COV2.S at low or high dose, single or two shots; a few received placebo; per-sample allocation not given. Specimens were obtained on day 63 following the first vaccine or placebo injection. The CDR3 extends over 16 amino acids. The ends lost 8 bases at V and 0 bases at J; junction bases unmatched: 6. Germline loops: CDR1 MGHDK, CDR2 SYGVNS. Assay used: immunoSEQ multiplex PCR; TCRdb lists only in-frame clones, some missing. The repertoire holds about 350,000 clones, with about 85% as singletons.

This clonotype originated in a person between 18 and 60 years old who received the Ad26.COV2.S COVID-19 vaccine or a placebo. This sequence joins TRBV25-1 and TRBJ2-2; 10 bases match TRBD2. The sequencing here drew on peripheral blood, taken in a trial of Ad26.COV2.S vaccine versus placebo. The DNA for the CDR3 is TGTGCCAGCCGCAGTACTAGCGGGACGAACACCGGGGAGCTGTTTTTT. Translation: CASRSTSGTNTGELFF. The full variable domain, completed using reference TRBV25-1 and TRBJ2-2, is EADIYQTPRYLVIGTGKKITLECSQTMGHDKMYWYQQDPGMELHLIHYSYGVNSTEKGDLSSESTVSRIRTEHFPLTLESARPSHTSQYLCASRSTSGTNTGELFFGEGSRLTVL.